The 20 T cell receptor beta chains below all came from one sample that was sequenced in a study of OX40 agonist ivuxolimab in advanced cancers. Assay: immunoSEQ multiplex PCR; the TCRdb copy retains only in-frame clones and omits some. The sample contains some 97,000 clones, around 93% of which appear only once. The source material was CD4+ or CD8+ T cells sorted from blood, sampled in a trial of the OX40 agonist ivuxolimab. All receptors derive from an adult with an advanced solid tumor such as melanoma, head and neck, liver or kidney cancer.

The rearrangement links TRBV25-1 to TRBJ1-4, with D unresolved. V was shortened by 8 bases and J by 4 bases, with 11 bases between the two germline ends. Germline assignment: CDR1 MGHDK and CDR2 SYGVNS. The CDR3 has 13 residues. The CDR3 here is CASRRFDNEKLFF. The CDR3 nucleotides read TGTGCCAGCCGCAGGTTCGATAATGAAAAACTGTTTTTT.

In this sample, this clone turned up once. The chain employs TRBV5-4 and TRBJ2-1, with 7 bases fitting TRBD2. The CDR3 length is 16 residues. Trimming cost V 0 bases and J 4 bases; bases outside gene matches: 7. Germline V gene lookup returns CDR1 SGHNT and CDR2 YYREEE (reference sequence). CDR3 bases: TGTGCCAGCAGCTTGGTTGGTCCTAGCGGTTACAATGAGCAGTTCTTC. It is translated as CASSLVGPSGYNEQFF.

The CDR3 loop is CASSPNPGYEQYF. CDR3 sequence (DNA): TGTGCCAGCAGCCCCAATCCGGGCTACGAGCAGTACTTC. The chain has TRBV7-2 and TRBJ2-7, with unresolved D. V was shortened by 5 bases and J by 3 bases, with 11 bases between the two germline ends. The germline V gene encodes CDR1 SGHTA and CDR2 FQGNSA. The CDR3 covers 13 residues.

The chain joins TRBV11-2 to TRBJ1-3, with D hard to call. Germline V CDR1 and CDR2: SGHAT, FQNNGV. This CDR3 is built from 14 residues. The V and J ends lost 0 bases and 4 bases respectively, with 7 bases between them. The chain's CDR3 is CASSLDWSGNTIYF. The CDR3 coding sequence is TGTGCCAGCAGCTTAGATTGGTCCGGAAACACCATATATTTT.

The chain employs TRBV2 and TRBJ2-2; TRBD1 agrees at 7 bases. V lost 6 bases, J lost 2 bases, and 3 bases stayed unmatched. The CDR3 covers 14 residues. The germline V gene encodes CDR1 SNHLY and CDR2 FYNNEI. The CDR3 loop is CASRGTVNTGELFF. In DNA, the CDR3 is TGTGCCAGCAGGGGGACAGTCAACACCGGGGAGCTGTTTTTT. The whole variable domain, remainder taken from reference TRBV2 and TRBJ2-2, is EPEVTQTPSHQVTQMGQEVILRCVPISNHLYFYWYRQILGQKVEFLVSFYNNEISEKSEIFDDQFSVERPDGSNFTLKIRSTKLEDSAMYFCASRGTVNTGELFFGEGSRLTVL.

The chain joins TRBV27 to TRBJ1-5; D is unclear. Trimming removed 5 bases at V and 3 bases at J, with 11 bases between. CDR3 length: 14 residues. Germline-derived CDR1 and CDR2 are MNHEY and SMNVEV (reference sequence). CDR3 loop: CASSPRDNNQPQHF. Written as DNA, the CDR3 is TGTGCCAGCAGTCCCCGGGATAACAATCAGCCCCAGCATTTT.

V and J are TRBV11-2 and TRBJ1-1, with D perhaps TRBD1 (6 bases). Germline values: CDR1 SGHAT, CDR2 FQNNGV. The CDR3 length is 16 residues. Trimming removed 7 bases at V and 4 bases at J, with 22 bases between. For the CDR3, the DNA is TGTGCCAGCACCCCCGGGGGGGCAGCTGGCGGCACTGAAGCTTTCTTT. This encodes CASTPGGAAGGTEAFF.

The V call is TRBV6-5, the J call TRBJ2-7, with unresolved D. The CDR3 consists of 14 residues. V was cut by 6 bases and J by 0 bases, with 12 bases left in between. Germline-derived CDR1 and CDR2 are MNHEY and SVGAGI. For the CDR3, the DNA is TGTGCCAGCAGACCTCTTCCCAGCTCCTACGAGCAGTACTTC. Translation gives CASRPLPSSYEQYF.

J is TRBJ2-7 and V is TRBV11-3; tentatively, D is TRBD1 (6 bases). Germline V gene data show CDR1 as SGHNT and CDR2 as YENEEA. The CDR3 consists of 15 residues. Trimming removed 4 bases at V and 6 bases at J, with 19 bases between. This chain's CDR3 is CASSYSFRGEGEQYF. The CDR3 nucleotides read TGTGCCAGCAGCTATTCCTTCAGGGGAGAGGGCGAGCAGTACTTC.

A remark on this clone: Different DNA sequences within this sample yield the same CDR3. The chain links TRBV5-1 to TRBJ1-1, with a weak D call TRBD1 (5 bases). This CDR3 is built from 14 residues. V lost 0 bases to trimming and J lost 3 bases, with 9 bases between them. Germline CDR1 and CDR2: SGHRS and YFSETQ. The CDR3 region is CASSLESGHTEAFF. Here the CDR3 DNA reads TGCGCCAGCAGCTTGGAATCGGGACACACTGAAGCTTTCTTT. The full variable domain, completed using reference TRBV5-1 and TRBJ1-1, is KAGVTQTPRYLIKTRGQQVTLSCSPISGHRSVSWYQQTPGQGLQFLFEYFSETQRNKGNFPGRFSGRQFSNSRSEMNVSTLELGDSALYLCASSLESGHTEAFFGQGTRLTVV.

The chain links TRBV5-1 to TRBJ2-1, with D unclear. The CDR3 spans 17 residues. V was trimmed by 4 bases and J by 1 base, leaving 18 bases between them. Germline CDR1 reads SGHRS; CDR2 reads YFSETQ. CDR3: CASSRALNKWSYNEQFF. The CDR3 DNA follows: TGCGCCAGCAGCCGAGCCCTTAACAAATGGTCCTACAATGAGCAGTTCTTC.

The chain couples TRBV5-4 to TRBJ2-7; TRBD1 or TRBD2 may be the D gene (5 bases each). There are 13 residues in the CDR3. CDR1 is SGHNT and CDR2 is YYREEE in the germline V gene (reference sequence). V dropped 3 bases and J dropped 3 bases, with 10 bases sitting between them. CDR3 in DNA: TGTGCCAGCAGCTCCGGGACCCACTACGAGCAGTACTTC. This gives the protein CASSSGTHYEQYF.

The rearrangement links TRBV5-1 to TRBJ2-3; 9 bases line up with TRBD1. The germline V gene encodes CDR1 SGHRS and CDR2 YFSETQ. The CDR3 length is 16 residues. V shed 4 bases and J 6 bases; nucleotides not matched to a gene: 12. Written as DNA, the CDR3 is TGCGCCAGCAGCCCCGATCCGGGACAGGGTGGGGATACGCAGTATTTT. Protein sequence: CASSPDPGQGGDTQYF. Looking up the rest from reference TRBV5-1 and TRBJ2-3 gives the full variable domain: KAGVTQTPRYLIKTRGQQVTLSCSPISGHRSVSWYQQTPGQGLQFLFEYFSETQRNKGNFPGRFSGRQFSNSRSEMNVSTLELGDSALYLCASSPDPGQGGDTQYFGPGTRLTVL.

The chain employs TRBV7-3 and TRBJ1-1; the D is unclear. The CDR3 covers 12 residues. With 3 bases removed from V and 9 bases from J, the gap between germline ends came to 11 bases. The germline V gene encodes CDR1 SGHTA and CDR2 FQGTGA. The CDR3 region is CASSFEGEKAFF. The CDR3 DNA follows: TGTGCCAGCAGCTTCGAGGGAGAAAAAGCTTTCTTT.

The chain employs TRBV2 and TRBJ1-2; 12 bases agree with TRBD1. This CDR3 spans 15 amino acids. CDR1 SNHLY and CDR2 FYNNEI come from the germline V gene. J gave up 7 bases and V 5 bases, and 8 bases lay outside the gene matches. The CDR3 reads CASSPGTGGGSGYTF. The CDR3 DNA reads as TGTGCCAGCAGTCCAGGGACAGGGGGCGGCAGTGGCTACACCTTC. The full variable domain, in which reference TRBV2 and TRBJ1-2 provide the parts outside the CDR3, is EPEVTQTPSHQVTQMGQEVILRCVPISNHLYFYWYRQILGQKVEFLVSFYNNEISEKSEIFDDQFSVERPDGSNFTLKIRSTKLEDSAMYFCASSPGTGGGSGYTFGSGTRLTVV.

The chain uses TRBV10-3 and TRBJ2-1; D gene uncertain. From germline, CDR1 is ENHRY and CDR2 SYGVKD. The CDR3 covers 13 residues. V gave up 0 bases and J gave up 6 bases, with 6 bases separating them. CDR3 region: CAISESLVNEQFF. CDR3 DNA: TGTGCCATCAGTGAGTCCCTGGTCAATGAGCAGTTCTTC.

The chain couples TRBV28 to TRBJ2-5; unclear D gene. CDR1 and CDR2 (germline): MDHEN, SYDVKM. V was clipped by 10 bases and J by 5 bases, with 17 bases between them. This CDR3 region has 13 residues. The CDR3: CATFTPSFETQYF. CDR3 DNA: TGTGCCACCTTTACCCCCAGTTTTGAGACCCAGTACTTC.

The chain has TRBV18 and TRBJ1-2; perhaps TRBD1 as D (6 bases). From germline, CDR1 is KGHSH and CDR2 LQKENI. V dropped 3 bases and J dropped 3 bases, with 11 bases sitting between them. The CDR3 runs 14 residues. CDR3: CASSPDRTHYGYTF. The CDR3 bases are TGTGCCAGCTCACCCGACAGGACACACTATGGCTACACCTTC.

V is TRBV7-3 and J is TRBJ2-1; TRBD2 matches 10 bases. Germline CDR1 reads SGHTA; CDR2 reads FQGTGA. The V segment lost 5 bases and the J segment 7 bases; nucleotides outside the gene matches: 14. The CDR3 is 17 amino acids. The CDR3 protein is CASSLPPRAGGSNEQFF. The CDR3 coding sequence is TGTGCCAGCAGCCTCCCCCCCCGAGCGGGAGGGAGTAATGAGCAGTTCTTC.

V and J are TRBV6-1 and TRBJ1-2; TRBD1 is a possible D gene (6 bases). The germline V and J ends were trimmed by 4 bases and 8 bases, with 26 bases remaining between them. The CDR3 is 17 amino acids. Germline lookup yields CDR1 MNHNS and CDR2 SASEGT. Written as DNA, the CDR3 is TGTGCCAGCAGTGGGCTTGGAGTTGGACAGTTGAGAGGGGGCTACACCTTC. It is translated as CASSGLGVGQLRGGYTF.